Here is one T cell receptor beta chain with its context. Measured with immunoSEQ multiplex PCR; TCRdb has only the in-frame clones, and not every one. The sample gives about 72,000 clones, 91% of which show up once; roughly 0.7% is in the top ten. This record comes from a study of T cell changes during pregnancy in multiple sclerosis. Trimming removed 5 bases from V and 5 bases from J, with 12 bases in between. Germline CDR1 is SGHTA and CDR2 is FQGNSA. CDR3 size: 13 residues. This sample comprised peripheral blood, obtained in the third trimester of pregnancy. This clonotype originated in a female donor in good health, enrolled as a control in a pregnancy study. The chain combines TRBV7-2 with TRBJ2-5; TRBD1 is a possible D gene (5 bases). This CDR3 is CASSRQTGETQYF. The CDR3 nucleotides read TGTGCCAGCAGCCGACAGACCGGGGAGACCCAGTACTTC. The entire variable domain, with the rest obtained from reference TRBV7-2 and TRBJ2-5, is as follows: GAGVSQSPSNKVTEKGKDVELRCDPISGHTALYWYRQSLGQGLEFLIYFQGNSAPDKSGLPSDRFSAERTGGSVSTLTIQRTQQEDSAVYLCASSRQTGETQYFGPGTRLLVL.